This T cell receptor (beta chain) was recorded in a study of T cells in Graves' hyperthyroidism and ophthalmopathy. Findings and caveats of the study: Most expanded thyroid clonotypes above 0.001 recurred in blood.

Notes on this clonotype: The antigen is undetermined.

The CDR3 is 13 amino acids. V lost 7 bases to trimming and J lost 7 bases; unmatched junction nucleotides: 8. Germline assignment: CDR1 SQVTM and CDR2 ANQGSEA. Using RNA transcripts as the source, TCR beta CDR3 regions were amplified. The TCR CDR3 first-round RT-PCR relied on the HTBI primer set. TCRdb fed the multiplex PCR reads into MiXCR, producing one record per CDR3 protein. In the table there are 730,000 or so distinct CDR3 sequences, 18% of which are singletons. The study left out patients who had uncontrolled infection, other autoimmune disease, pregnancy or lactation. Each diagnosis was grounded in clinical symptoms, serum thyroxine and TRAb, thyroid ultrasound, and orbital computed tomography. Sampled blood dates from first hyperthyroidism diagnosis, and it precedes any ophthalmopathy symptoms.

The receptor's source is a woman between 45 and 60 years old with Graves' hyperthyroidism that later progressed to Graves' ophthalmopathy. The V and J genes are TRBV29-1 and TRBJ2-3; 10 bases agree with TRBD2. Sample: blood. CDR3 sequence reads: CSGIAGGWNTQYF. As DNA, the CDR3 is TGCAGCGGAATAGCGGGGGGCTGGAATACGCAGTATTTT.